This T cell receptor (beta chain) was sequenced for a study of shared clonotypes between healthy human individuals. CD45RO-negative CD8 cells positively selected for CCR7 made up the naive population, which excluded terminally differentiated effector memory CD45RA+ cells. Findings of the study overall: Estimated richness was generally greater in naive than memory subsets. Exclusively blood specimens were collected; tissue repertoires likely differ.

CDR1 SSHAT and CDR2 FNYEAQ come from the germline V gene (reference sequence). The CDR3 spans 15 residues. The junction had 6 bases not matched to a gene; V was cut back by 5 bases and J by 1 base. Deep-level assay runs were performed. Method: immunoSEQ multiplex PCR; TCRdb's copy keeps in-frame clones and lacks some. The sample shows 660,000 or so clones, around 96% of them seen only once. With regard to this clone: What it binds is not known.

The sample consisted of naive CD8+ T cells sorted from blood. The rearrangement uses TRBV7-7 and TRBJ1-2, with TRBD1 identical over 8 bases. This clonotype was obtained from a woman in her twenties or thirties in good health. In DNA form, the CDR3 reads TGTGCCAGCAGCCGACAGGGGCTGGGTAACTATGGCTACACCTTC. Protein sequence: CASSRQGLGNYGYTF.